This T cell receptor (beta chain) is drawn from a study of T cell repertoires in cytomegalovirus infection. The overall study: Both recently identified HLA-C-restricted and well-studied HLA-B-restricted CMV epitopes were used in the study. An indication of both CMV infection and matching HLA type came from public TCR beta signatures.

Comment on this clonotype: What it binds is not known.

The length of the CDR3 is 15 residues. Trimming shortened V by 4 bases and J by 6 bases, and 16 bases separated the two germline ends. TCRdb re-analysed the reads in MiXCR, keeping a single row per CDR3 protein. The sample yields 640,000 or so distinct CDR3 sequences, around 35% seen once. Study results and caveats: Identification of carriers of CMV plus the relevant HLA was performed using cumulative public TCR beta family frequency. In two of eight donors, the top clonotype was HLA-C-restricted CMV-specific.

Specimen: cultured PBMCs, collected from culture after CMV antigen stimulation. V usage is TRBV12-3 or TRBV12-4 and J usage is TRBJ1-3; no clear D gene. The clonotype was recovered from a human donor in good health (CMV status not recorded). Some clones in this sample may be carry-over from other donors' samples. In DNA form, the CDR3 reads TGTGCCAGCAGTTCCCGGACCGCGGCGGCAAACACCATATATTTT. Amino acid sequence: CASSSRTAAANTIYF.